The T cell receptor beta chain described here comes from a study of technical replicates of blood from a handful of donors. The CDR3 totals 14 residues. Germline assignment: CDR1 SGHTA and CDR2 FQGNSA. Trimming removed 3 bases from V and 4 bases from J; junction bases left unmatched: 6. Measured with immunoSEQ multiplex PCR; TCRdb has only the in-frame clones, and not every one. The sample has roughly 100,000 clones, about 96% seen once. The source of this sequence is a human donor in good health. The sequenced sample was T cells isolated from PBMCs. The chain combines TRBV7-2 with TRBJ2-7; 7 nucleotides line up with TRBD1. The DNA of the CDR3 is TGTGCCAGCAGCTTCGTACAGGGGTCTTACGAGCAGTACTTC. This encodes CASSFVQGSYEQYF.